This T cell receptor beta chain was retrieved from a study of blood T cells in healthy people across ages. Study-wide results and caveats: Compared with aged donors, long-lived donors showed fewer expanded clones, suggesting selection. Estimates of total diversity, which came from one million sequenced T cells, were considered to be underestimates.

With a J-beta primer mix and a sample-barcoded 5' primer, a second PCR ran 7 to 11 cycles. One entry per CDR3 protein, called by TCRdb with MiXCR from the 5' RACE reads. The data hold more than 650,000 distinct CDR3 sequences, with about 20% observed a single time. As concerns this clonotype: Its antigen is not identified. A junction boundary mismatches the germline segment, possibly from a read error.

This CDR3 contains 11 residues. CDR1 and CDR2 from the germline V gene are MNHNY and SVGAGI (reference sequence). The specimen sequenced was blood. This sequence joins TRBV6-6 and TRBJ1-1; D remains unclear. This clonotype was sampled from a man aged 65-85 years in good health. The CDR3 DNA is TGTGCCAGCAGTTATGGGCAGGAAGCTCTCTTT. This gives the protein CASSYGQEALF.